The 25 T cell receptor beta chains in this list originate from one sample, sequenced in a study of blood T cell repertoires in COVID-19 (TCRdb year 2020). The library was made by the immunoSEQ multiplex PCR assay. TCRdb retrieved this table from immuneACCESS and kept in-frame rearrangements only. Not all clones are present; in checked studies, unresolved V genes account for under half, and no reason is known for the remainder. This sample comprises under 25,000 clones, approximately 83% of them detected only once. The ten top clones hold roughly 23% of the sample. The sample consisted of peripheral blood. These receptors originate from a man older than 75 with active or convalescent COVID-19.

CDR3 sequence: CASSLLGQGPGELFF. CDR3 nucleotide sequence: TGCGCCAGCAGCTTGCTCGGACAGGGGCCCGGGGAGCTGTTTTTT. This chain links TRBV5-1 with TRBJ2-2; 9 bases are shared with TRBD1. The V gene end was trimmed by 1 base and the J gene end by 6 bases; junction bases not matched to a gene: 4. From germline, CDR1 is SGHRS and CDR2 YFSETQ. This CDR3 has 15 residues.

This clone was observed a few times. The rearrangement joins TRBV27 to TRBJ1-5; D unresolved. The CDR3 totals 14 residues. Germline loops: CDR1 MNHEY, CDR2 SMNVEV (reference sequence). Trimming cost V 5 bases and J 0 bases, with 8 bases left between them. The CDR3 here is CASSSHYSNQPQHF. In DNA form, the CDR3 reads TGTGCCAGCAGTAGCCATTATAGCAATCAGCCCCAGCATTTT.

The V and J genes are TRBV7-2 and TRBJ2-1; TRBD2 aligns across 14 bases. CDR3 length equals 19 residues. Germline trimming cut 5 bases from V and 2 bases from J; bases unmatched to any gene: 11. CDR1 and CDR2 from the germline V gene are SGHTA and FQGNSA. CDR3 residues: CASSIRTSGRTRPYNEQFF. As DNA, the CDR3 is TGTGCCAGCAGCATACGGACTAGCGGGAGGACCCGACCCTACAATGAGCAGTTCTTC.

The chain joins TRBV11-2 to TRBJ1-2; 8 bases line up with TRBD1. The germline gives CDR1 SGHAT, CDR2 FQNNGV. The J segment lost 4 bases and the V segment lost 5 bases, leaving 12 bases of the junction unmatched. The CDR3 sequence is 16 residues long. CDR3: CASSRTRGDRLYGYTF. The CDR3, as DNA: TGTGCCAGCAGCCGGACCCGAGGGGACAGGCTCTATGGCTACACCTTC.

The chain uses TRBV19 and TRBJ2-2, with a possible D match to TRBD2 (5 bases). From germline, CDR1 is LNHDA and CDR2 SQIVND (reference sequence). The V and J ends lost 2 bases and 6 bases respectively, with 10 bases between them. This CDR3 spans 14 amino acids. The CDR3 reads CASSINDYAGELFF. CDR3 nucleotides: TGTGCCAGTAGTATAAATGACTACGCCGGGGAGCTGTTTTTT. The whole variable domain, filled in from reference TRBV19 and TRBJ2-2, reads DGGITQSPKYLFRKEGQNVTLSCEQNLNHDAMYWYRQDPGQGLRLIYYSQIVNDFQKGDIAEGYSVSREKKESFPLTVTSAQKNPTAFYLCASSINDYAGELFFGEGSRLTVL.

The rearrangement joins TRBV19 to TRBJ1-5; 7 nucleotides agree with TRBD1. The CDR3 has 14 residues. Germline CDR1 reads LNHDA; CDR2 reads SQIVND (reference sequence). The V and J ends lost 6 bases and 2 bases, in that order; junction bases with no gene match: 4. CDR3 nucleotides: TGTGCCAGTAGCCGGACAGGCGGCAATCAGCCCCAGCATTTT. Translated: CASSRTGGNQPQHF.

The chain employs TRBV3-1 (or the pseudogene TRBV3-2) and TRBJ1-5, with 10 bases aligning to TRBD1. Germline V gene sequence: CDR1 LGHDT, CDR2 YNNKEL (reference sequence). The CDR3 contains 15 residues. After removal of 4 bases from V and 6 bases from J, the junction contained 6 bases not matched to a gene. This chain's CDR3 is CASSLGQGFGQPQHF. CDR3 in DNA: TGTGCCAGCAGCCTGGGACAGGGGTTCGGTCAGCCCCAGCATTTT.

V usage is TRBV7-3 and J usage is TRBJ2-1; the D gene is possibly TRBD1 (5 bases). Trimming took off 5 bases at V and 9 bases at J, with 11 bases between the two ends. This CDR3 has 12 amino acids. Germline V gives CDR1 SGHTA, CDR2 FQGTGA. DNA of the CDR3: TGTGCCAGCAGCCACACCCAGGGTGAGCAGTTCTTC. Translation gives CASSHTQGEQFF.

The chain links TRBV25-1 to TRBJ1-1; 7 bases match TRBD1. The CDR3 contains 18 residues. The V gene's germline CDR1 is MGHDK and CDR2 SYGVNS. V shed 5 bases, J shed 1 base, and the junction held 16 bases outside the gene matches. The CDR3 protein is CASSPARGTRQANTEAFF. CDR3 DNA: TGTGCCAGCAGTCCGGCCAGGGGGACCCGACAGGCGAACACTGAAGCTTTCTTT.

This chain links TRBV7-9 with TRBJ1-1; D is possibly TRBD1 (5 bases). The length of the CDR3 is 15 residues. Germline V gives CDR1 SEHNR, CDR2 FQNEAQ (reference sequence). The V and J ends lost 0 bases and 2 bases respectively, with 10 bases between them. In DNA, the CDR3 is TGTGCCAGCAGCTTAGCGGGGGGGTATAACACTGAAGCTTTCTTT. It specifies CASSLAGGYNTEAFF.

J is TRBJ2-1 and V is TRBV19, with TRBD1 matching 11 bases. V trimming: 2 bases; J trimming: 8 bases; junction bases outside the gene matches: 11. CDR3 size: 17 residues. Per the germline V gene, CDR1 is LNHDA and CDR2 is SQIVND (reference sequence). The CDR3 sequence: CASSIRGDRGVGYEQFF. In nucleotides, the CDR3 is TGTGCCAGTAGTATAAGGGGGGACAGGGGGGTTGGCTATGAGCAGTTCTTC.

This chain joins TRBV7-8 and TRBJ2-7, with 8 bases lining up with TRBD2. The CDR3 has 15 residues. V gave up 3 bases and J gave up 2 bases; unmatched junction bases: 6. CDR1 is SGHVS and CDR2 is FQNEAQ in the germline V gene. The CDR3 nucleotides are TGTGCCAGCAGCTTGGGGACTAGACTAACCTACGAGCAGTACTTC. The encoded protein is CASSLGTRLTYEQYF.

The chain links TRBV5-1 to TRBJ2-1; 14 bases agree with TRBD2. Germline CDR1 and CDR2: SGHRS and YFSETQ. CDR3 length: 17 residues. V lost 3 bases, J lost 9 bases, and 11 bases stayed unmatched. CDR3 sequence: CASSSGTSGGMIGEQFF. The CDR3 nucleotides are TGCGCCAGCAGCTCCGGGACTAGCGGGGGTATGATCGGTGAGCAGTTCTTC. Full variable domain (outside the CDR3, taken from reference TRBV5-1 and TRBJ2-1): KAGVTQTPRYLIKTRGQQVTLSCSPISGHRSVSWYQQTPGQGLQFLFEYFSETQRNKGNFPGRFSGRQFSNSRSEMNVSTLELGDSALYLCASSSGTSGGMIGEQFFGPGTRLTVL.

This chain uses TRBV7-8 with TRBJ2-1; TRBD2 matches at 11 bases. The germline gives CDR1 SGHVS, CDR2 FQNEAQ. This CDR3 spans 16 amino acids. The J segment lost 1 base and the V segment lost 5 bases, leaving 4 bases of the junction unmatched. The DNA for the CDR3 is TGTGCCAGCAGCCGACGGACTAGCGGGTCCTACAATGAGCAGTTCTTC. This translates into CASSRRTSGSYNEQFF.

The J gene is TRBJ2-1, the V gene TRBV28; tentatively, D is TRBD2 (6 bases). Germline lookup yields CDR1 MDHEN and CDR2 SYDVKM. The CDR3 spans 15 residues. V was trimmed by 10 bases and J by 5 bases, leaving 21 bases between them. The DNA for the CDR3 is TGTGCCACCTTAAAGCGTCGGGGGTTGAACAATGAGCAGTTCTTC. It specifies CATLKRRGLNNEQFF.

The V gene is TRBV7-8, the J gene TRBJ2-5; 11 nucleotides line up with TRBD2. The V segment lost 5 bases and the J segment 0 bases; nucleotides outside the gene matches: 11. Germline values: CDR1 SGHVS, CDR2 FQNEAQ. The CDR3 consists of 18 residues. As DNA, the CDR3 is TGTGCCAGCAGCCCCCGAGGTAGCGGGGGGGAGTACCAAGAGACCCAGTACTTC. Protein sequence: CASSPRGSGGEYQETQYF.

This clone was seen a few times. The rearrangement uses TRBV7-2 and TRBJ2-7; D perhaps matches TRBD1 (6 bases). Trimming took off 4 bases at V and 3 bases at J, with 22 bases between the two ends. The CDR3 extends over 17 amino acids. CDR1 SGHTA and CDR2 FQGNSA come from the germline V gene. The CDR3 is CASSSLASGDTGYEQYF. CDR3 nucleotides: TGTGCCAGCAGCTCCCTGGCGTCAGGGGATACGGGCTACGAGCAGTACTTC.

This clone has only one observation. CDR3 protein: CASGPGVLGTDTQYF. The DNA of the CDR3 is TGTGCTAGTGGACCCGGTGTGCTGGGCACAGATACGCAGTATTTT. The chain employs TRBV12-5 and TRBJ2-3; the D is unclear. Trimming took off 6 bases at V and 1 base at J, with 14 bases between the two ends. Germline assignment: CDR1 LGHNT and CDR2 FRNRAP. The CDR3 consists of 15 residues.

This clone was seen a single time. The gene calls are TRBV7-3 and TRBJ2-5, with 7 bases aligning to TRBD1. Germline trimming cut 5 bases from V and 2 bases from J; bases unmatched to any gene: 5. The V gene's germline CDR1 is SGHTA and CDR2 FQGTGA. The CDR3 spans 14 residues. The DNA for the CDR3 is TGTGCCAGCAGCGCACAGGGGACACAAGAGACCCAGTACTTC. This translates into CASSAQGTQETQYF. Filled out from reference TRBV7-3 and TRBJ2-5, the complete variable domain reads GAGVSQTPSNKVTEKGKYVELRCDPISGHTALYWYRQSLGQGPEFLIYFQGTGAADDSGLPNDRFFAVRPEGSVSTLKIQRTERGDSAVYLCASSAQGTQETQYFGPGTRLLVL.

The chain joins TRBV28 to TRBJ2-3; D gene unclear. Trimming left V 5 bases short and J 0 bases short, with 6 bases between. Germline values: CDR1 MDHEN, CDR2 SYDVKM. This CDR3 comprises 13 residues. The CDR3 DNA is TGTGCCAGCAGTCCGACTAGCACAGATACGCAGTATTTT. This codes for CASSPTSTDTQYF.

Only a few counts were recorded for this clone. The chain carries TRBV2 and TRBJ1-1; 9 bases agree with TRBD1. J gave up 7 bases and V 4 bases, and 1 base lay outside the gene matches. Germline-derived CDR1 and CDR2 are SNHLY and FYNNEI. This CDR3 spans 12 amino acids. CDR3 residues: CASSGQGGEAFF. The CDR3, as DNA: TGTGCCAGCAGTGGACAGGGGGGTGAAGCTTTCTTT.

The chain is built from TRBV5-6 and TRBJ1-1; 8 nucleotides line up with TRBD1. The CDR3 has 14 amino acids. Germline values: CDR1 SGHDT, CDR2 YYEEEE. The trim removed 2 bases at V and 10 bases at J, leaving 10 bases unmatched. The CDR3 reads CASSLRTGPGGAFF. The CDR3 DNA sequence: TGTGCCAGCAGCTTACGGACAGGGCCAGGTGGAGCTTTCTTT.

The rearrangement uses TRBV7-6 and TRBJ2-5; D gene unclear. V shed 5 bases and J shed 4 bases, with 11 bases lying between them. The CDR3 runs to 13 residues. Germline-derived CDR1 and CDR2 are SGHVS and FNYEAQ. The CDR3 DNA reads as TGTGCCAGCAGCCCTTTTTCCGGAGAGACCCAGTACTTC. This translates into CASSPFSGETQYF. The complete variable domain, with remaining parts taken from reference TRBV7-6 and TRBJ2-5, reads GAGVSQSPRYKVTKRGQDVALRCDPISGHVSLYWYRQALGQGPEFLTYFNYEAQQDKSGLPNDRFSAERPEGSISTLTIQRTEQRDSAMYRCASSPFSGETQYFGPGTRLLVL.

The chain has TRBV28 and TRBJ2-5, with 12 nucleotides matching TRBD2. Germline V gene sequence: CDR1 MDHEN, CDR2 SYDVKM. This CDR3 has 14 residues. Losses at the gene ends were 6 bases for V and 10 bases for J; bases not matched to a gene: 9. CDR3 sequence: CASSPTSGGLVQYF. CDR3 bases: TGTGCCAGCAGCCCCACTAGCGGGGGGTTAGTCCAGTACTTC.

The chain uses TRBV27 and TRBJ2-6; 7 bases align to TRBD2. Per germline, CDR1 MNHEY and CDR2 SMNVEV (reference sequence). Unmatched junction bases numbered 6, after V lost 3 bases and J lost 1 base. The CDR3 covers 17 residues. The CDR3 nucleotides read TGTGCCAGCAGTTTTCGGGGAGGGATGTCTGGGGCCAACGTCCTGACTTTC. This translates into CASSFRGGMSGANVLTF.